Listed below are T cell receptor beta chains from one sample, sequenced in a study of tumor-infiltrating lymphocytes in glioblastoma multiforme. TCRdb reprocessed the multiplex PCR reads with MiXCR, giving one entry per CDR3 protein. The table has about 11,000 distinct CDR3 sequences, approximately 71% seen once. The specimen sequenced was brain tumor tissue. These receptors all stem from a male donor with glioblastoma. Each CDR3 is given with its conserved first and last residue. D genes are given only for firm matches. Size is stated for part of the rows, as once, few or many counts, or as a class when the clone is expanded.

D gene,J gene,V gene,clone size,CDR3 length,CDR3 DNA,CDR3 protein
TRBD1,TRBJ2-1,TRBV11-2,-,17,TGTGCCGGCAGCTTAGCATTAAGGGGGCCGTCGCGCAATGAGCAGTTCTTC,CAGSLALRGPSRNEQFF
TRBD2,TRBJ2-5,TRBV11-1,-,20,TGTGCCAGCAGCTTGACCCCCTTTGATCGGGGACCGACTAGCCAAGAGACCCAGAACTTC,CASSLTPFDRGPTSQETQNF
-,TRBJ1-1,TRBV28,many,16,TGTGCCAGCAGGCGGCCTACAGTAAGAGATCGACCTGAAGCTTTCTTT,CASRRPTVRDRPEAFF
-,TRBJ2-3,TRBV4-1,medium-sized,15,TGCGCCAGCAGCCAAGATCTCTATAGCACAGATACGCAGTATTTT,CASSQDLYSTDTQYF
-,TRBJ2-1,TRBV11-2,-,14,TGTGCCAGCAGCTTGGGCGGGACCTCCAATGAGCAGTTCTTC,CASSLGGTSNEQFF
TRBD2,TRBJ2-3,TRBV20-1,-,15,TGCAGTGCTTACCCGGCTAGCGGGGTAGCAGATACGCAGTATTTT,CSAYPASGVADTQYF
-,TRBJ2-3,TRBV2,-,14,TGTGCCATCAGTTTCTATGGTCCCACAGATACGCAGTATTTT,CAISFYGPTDTQYF
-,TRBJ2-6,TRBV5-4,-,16,-,CASSPTVGSGANVLTF
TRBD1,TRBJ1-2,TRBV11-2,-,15,TGTGCCAGCAGCCAGCCGACAGGGATCTACCATGGCTACACCTTC,CASSQPTGIYHGYTF
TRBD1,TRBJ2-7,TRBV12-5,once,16,TGTACTAGTGGTTTGCCTACGGGACAGGGCGCCTACGAGCAGTACTTC,CTSGLPTGQGAYEQYF
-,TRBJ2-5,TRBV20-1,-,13,TGCAGTGCTAGAGATAGGTTGATGGAGACCCAGTACTTC,CSARDRLMETQYF
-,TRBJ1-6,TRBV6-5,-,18,TGTGCCAGCAGTTACGGGTTCGCCCGGGGCTCCTATAATTCACCCCTCCACTTT,CASSYGFARGSYNSPLHF
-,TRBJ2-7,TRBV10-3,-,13,TGTGCCATTGGCTTTTGGGAGTCCTACGAGCAGTACTTC,CAIGFWESYEQYF
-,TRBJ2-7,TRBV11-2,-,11,TGTGCCAGCAGCTGGACCTACGAGCAGTACTTC,CASSWTYEQYF
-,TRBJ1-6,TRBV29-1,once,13,TGCAGCGTTGCCGGGGACAAAGAATCACCCCTCCAATTT,CSVAGDKESPLQF
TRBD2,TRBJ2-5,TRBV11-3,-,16,TGTGCCAGCAGCGCTATACTAGCGGGGGCTGAGGAGACCCAGTACTTC,CASSAILAGAEETQYF
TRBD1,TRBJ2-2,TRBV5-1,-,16,TGCGCCAGCAGAGGAGGACAGGGAGCAAGCACCGGGGAGCAGTTTTTT,CASRGGQGASTGEQFF
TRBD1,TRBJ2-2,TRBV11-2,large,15,TGTGCCAGCAACAGAAGGGGGCTGGACACCGGGGAGCTGTTTTTT,CASNRRGLDTGELFF
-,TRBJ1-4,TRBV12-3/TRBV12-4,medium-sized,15,TGTGCCAGCAGTTTAGCGGGCAGGCGTAATGAAAAACTGTTTTTT,CASSLAGRRNEKLFF
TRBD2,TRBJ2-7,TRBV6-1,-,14,TGTGCCAGCAGTGTAACTAGCGGGAGTCAAGAGCAGTACTTC,CASSVTSGSQEQYF
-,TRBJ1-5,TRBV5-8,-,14,TGTGCCAGCAGTTTGGGGGGGTACAACCAGCCCCCGCATTTT,CASSLGGYNQPPHF
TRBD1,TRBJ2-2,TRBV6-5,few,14,TGTGCCAGCAGTTATAGTCAGGGGGCCGGGGAGCTGTTTTTT,CASSYSQGAGELFF
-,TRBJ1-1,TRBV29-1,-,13,TGCAGCGTTGTCAATTGGGGGAACGCTGAAGCTTTCTTT,CSVVNWGNAEAFF
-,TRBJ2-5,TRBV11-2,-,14,TGTGCCAGCAGCTTAGGCCCGGGCTTGGAGACCCAGTACTTC,CASSLGPGLETQYF
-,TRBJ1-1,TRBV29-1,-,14,TGCAGCGTTAACGGTCAACAGGCAAGGAAGGGACCTTTCTTT,CSVNGQQARKGPFF
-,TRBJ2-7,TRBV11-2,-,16,TGTGCCAGTATCTTAGGCCCCCCTAGCGTGCACAATGAGCAGTACTTC,CASILGPPSVHNEQYF
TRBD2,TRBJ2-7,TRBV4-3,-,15,TGCGCCAGCAGCCTCGGGACTAGCGGGACCTACGAGCAGTACTTC,CASSLGTSGTYEQYF